The TCR beta chain under discussion was sequenced for a study of CD8+ T cells in alopecia areata. Across the whole study: Treated patients were given oral tofacitinib, which was dosed at 5 to 10 mg twice daily. Affected scalp percentage set treated patients' severity scores. Overall study results and limits: Many expanded lesional clones persisted during tofacitinib (in both scalp and blood). Tofacitinib significantly reduced both scalp clonality and expanded CD8+ clones among the top 100.

This clone was picked up many times. Its cognate antigen is unknown. Isolated RNA was reverse transcribed into cDNA used as the sequencing template. Repertoires were generated with immunoSEQ multiplex PCR, while TCRdb's copy carries only in-frame clones and drops some. The sample has 190,000 or so clones; around 58% are singletons. Documented treatment: oral pan-JAK inhibitor, 5-10 mg twice daily. This TCR derives from a human donor with alopecia areata. The sequenced sample was CD8+ T cells sorted from blood, obtained at week 24, from a patient treated with tofacitinib.

The CDR3 nucleotides read TGCAGCGTCTACGGGACGAATAGCCCCCAAGAGACCCAGTACTTC. Translating it yields CSVYGTNSPQETQYF. This chain joins TRBV29-1 and TRBJ2-5, with D tentatively TRBD1 or TRBD2 (5 bases each). CDR3 length: 15 residues. Trimming cost V 6 bases and J 1 base, with 18 bases left between them. Germline CDR1 reads SQVTM; CDR2 reads ANQGSEA.